This is a list of T cell receptor beta chains from one sample in a study of T cells in Graves' hyperthyroidism and ophthalmopathy. TCRdb re-derived calls from the multiplex PCR reads in MiXCR, one entry per CDR3 protein. The data show roughly 290,000 distinct CDR3 sequences, over 15% seen once. The sample consisted of blood. These TCRs come from an older woman with Graves' ophthalmopathy. The CDR3 runs from the conserved cysteine through the conserved F or W. The D gene is left open where the match is weak. Only part of the rows carry a size: once, few, many, or a class if the clone is expanded.

V	size	J	D	DNA	CDR3
TRBV29-1	few	TRBJ1-3	-	TGCAGCGTTGCGGACAGCCATTCTGGAAACACCATATATTTT	CSVADSHSGNTIYF
TRBV12-3/TRBV12-4	-	TRBJ1-5	-	TGTGCCAGCAGTTTAGACAGGGCAGGGCAGCCCCAGCATTTT	CASSLDRAGQPQHF
TRBV6-5	few	TRBJ2-6	-	TGTGCCAGCAGTTATGGGGACTCTGGGGCCAACGTCCTGACTTTC	CASSYGDSGANVLTF
TRBV7-9	many	TRBJ2-1	-	TGTGCCAGCGGAGCGGGTTGGTCCTACAATGAGCAGTTCTTC	CASGAGWSYNEQFF
TRBV19	many	TRBJ2-1	-	TGTGCCAGTAGTCCAGCGGCTAGCGTGTACAATGAGCAGTTCTTC	CASSPAASVYNEQFF
TRBV20-1	-	TRBJ1-5	TRBD1	TGCAGTGCTGGGAGGACAGGGGGCTACAATCAGCCCCAGCATTTT	CSAGRTGGYNQPQHF
TRBV6-2/TRBV6-3	many	TRBJ1-1	-	TGTGCCAGCAGTTTTGAAAGGAACACTGAAGCTTTCTTT	CASSFERNTEAFF
TRBV5-1	-	TRBJ2-5	-	TGCGCCAGCAGAGGACAGCTGGGCCAAGAGACCCAGTACTTC	CASRGQLGQETQYF
TRBV18	many	TRBJ1-2	-	TGTGCCAGCTCACCACGTAGAGAAAACTATGGCTACACCTTC	CASSPRRENYGYTF
TRBV28	many	TRBJ2-1	TRBD2	TGTGCCAGCAAGAGCGGGAGGAGTTTATACAATGAGCAGTTCTTC	CASKSGRSLYNEQFF
TRBV14	-	TRBJ1-1	TRBD1	TGTGCCAGCAGCCATCAGATACAGGGGAGAGCTTTCTTT	CASSHQIQGRAFF
TRBV4-2	-	TRBJ1-3	TRBD1	TGTGCCAGCAGCCAAATTGGGACAGCAAACACCATATATTTT	CASSQIGTANTIYF
TRBV3-1	-	TRBJ2-3	-	TGTGCCAGCAGCCAAGTGACAGCTACAGATACGCAGTATTTT	CASSQVTATDTQYF
TRBV27	many	TRBJ2-1	TRBD1	TGTGCCAGCAGTCGACAGGGCACCTACAATGAGCAGTTCTTC	CASSRQGTYNEQFF
TRBV24-1	-	TRBJ2-3	-	TGTGCCACCAGTGACCCCGGGACGGATCCGACAGATACGCAGTATTTT	CATSDPGTDPTDTQYF
TRBV12-3/TRBV12-4	many	TRBJ2-3	TRBD2	TGTGCCACCAGCGGGAGCGGGGTGGGCACAGATACGCAGTATTTT	CATSGSGVGTDTQYF
TRBV7-7	few	TRBJ2-2	-	TGTGCGACAGGCGGGCCCTCGAACACCGGGGAGCTGTTTTTT	CATGGPSNTGELFF
TRBV4-2	few	TRBJ1-3	-	TGTGCCAGCAGCTCTGATGGAAACACCATATATTTT	CASSSDGNTIYF
TRBV4-3	few	TRBJ1-6	-	TGCGCCAGCAGCCAAGGTGATCACCTTAATTCACCCCTCCACTTT	CASSQGDHLNSPLHF
TRBV27	few	TRBJ2-7	-	TGTGCCAGCAGTTTTAACCCGGAGGCCTACGAGCAGTACTTC	CASSFNPEAYEQYF
TRBV18	many	TRBJ2-1	-	TGTGCCAGCTCACGGGAGGTTTCAAATGAGCAGTTCTTC	CASSREVSNEQFF
TRBV20-1	many	TRBJ1-3	-	TGCAGTGCTAGAGCGCAGGGAAACACCATATATTTT	CSARAQGNTIYF
TRBV5-8	few	TRBJ2-3	TRBD2	TGTGCCAGCAGATCGACTAGCGGGGTGGCAGATACGCAGTATTTT	CASRSTSGVADTQYF
TRBV7-9	few	TRBJ2-5	TRBD1	TGTGCCAGCAGCCTCGGGACAGGAATTGGGGAGACCCAGTACTTC	CASSLGTGIGETQYF
TRBV4-1	-	TRBJ1-5	-	TGCGCCAGCAGCCAAGGTCAGGGGCAGCCCCAGCATTTT	CASSQGQGQPQHF
TRBV7-9	-	TRBJ1-4	-	TGTGCCAGCAGTGAAGGCCGGGGGCGAGGGGGTGGCGAAAAACTGTTTTTT	CASSEGRGRGGGEKLFF
TRBV29-1	once	TRBJ2-7	-	TGCAGCGTGGGACGATACGGCTCCTACGAGCAGTACTTC	CSVGRYGSYEQYF
TRBV5-1	many	TRBJ1-1	-	TGCGCCAGCAGCAGGGGGATGAACACTGAAGCTTTCTTT	CASSRGMNTEAFF
TRBV28	many	TRBJ1-2	-	TGTGCCAGCGGGGTCGTACAGGAAAACTATGGCTACACCTTC	CASGVVQENYGYTF
TRBV7-9	few	TRBJ2-2	-	TGTGCCAGCAGACACCGGGGGCCTATTTCCAACCCGACCGGGGAGCTGTTTTTT	CASRHRGPISNPTGELFF
TRBV5-1	-	TRBJ1-4	-	TGCGCCAGCAGCCCGGGCGGCAGCCTTGCAACTAATGAAAAACTGTTTTTT	CASSPGGSLATNEKLFF